The source of this T cell receptor (beta chain) is a study of blood T cell repertoires in COVID-19. Study-level information: Donors in the United States, Italy and Spain gave samples during acute or convalescent COVID-19. From T cells, B-cell-depleted T cells, or PBMCs came the material, which was cDNA or gDNA.

The CDR3 has 14 residues. Losses at the gene ends were 3 bases for V and 7 bases for J; bases not matched to a gene: 4. Germline CDR1 is KGHSH and CDR2 is LQKENI. Original processing notes: The assay estimated nucleated cells by amplifying reference gene primers. Produced via immunoSEQ multiplex PCR; TCRdb's table is partial and in-frame only. V, J and clone size are taken as reported in that table, and D and trimming were inferred from the DNA itself. The sample contains 98,000 or so clones, roughly nine tenths of which appear only once. V gene TRBV18 combines with J gene TRBJ2-1; 9 bases are shared with TRBD1. This receptor was identified in a human donor in a cohort sampled during active COVID-19. Material: peripheral blood. CDR3 residues: CASSPGQGLNEQFF. CDR3 DNA: TGTGCCAGCTCACCGGGACAGGGATTGAATGAGCAGTTCTTC.